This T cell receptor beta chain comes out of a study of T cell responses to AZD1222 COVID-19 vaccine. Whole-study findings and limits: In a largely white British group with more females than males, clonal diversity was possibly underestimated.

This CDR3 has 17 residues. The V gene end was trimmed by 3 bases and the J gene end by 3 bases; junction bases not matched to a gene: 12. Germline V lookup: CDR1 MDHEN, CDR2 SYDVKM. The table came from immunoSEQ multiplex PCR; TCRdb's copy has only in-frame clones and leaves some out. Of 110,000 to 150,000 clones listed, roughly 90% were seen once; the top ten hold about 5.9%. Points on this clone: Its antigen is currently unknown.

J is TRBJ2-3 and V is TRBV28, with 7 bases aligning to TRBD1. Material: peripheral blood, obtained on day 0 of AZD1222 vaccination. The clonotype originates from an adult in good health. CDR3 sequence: CASSFEQQGDRTDTQYF. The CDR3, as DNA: TGTGCCAGCAGTTTTGAGCAGCAGGGGGATAGAACAGATACGCAGTATTTT.